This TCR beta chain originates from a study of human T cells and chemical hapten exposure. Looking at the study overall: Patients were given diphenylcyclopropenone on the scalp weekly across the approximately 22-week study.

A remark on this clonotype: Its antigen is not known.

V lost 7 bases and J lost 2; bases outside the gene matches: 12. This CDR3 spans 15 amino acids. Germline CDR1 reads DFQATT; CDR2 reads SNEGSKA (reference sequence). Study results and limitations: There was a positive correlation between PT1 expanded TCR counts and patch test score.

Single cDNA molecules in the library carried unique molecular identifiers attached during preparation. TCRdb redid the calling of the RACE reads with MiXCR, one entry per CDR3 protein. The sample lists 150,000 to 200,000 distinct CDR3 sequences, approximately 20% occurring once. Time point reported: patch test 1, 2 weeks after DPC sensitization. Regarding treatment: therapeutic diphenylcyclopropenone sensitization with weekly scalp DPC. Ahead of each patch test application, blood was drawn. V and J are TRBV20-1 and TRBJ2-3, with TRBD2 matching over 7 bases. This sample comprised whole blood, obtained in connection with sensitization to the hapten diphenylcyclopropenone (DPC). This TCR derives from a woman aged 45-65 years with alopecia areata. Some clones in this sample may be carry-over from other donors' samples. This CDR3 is CSVTSGVFVTDTQYF. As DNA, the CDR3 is TGCAGTGTTACCAGCGGGGTTTTTGTCACAGATACGCAGTATTTT.